This TCR beta chain was obtained from a study of Ad26.COV2.S vaccination and SARS-CoV-2 variants. The overall study: Trial arm assignment for the donor was COV1001 Ad26.COV2.S.

Produced via immunoSEQ multiplex PCR; TCRdb's table is partial and in-frame only. The sample has about 680,000 clones, roughly 90% seen once. Stated treatment: some 19 received Ad26.COV2.S at low or high dose, single or two shots; several received placebo; per-sample allocation not given. Day 63 after the first vaccine or placebo injection was the time point for sampling. Study outcomes and limitations: Measurements of TCR breadth and depth may have given underestimates of the total T cell responses.

About this clone: Its cognate antigen is unknown. Other DNA sequences in the same sample also yield this CDR3.

The TCR was taken from a person between 18 and 65 years old who received the Ad26.COV2.S COVID-19 vaccine or a placebo. Sequencing used peripheral blood, obtained in a trial of Ad26.COV2.S vaccine versus placebo.

For the CDR3, the DNA is TGCGCCAGCAGCTCGGGACTAGCGGGGGGAGAGACCCAGTACTTC. Residues: CASSSGLAGGETQYF. V gene TRBV5-1 combines with J gene TRBJ2-5, with 15 nucleotides matching TRBD2. The V segment lost 3 bases and the J segment 4 bases; nucleotides outside the gene matches: 1. Germline CDR1 reads SGHRS; CDR2 reads YFSETQ. This CDR3 region has 15 residues.